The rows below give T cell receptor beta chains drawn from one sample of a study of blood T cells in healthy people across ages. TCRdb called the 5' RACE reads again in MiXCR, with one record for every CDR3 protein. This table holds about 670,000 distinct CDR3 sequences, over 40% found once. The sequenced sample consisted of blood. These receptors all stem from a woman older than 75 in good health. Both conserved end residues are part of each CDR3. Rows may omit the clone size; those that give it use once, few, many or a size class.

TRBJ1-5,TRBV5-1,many,CASSADPGGQPQHF
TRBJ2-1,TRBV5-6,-,CASSPRGRGEQFF
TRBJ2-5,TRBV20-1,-,CSLSGAGVRETQYF
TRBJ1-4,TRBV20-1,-,CSAREGSTNEKLFF
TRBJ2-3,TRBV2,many,CASSETSGMDTQYF
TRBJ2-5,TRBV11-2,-,CASTLETGGGETQYF
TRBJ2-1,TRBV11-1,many,CASSLGVASGAASYLYNEQFF
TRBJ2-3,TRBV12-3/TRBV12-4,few,CASRPPSGGPNTDTQYF
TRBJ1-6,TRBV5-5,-,CASSFQTGMNSPLHF
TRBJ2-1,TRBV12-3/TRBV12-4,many,CASSLDSPEQFF
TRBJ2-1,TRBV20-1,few,CSVRDSAYNEQFF
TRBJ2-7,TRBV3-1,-,CASSQGMRTHSAGYEQYF
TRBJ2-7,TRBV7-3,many,CASSLFSGRASEHEQYF
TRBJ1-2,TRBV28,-,CASIEDLNYGYTF
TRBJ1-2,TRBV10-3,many,CAISESVEGNYGYTF
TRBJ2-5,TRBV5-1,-,CASSLGAGIVRNEQYF
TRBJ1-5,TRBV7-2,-,CASSRVGGSNQPQHF
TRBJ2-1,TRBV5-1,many,CASSPASGSYNEQFF
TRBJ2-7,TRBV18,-,CASSPPLTGGFPSGLSYEQYF
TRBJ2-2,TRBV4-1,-,CASSGTSGTGELFF
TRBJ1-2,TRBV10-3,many,CPISTFAGPPGYTF
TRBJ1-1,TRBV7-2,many,CASSLDGSSTEAFF
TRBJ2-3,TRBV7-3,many,CASSLISGITDTQYF
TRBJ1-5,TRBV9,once,CASSTRDTVNQPQHF
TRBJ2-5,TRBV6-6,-,CASRSGNNEQYF
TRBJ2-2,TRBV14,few,CASSRQYTGELFF
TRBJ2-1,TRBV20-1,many,CSARALAGSYNEQFF
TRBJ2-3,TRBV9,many,CASSVALATDTQYF
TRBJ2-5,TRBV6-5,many,CAISPDRKYQETQYF
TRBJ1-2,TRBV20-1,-,CSAGKTGTATRANYGYTF
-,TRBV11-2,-,CASSHRTGGKTQYF
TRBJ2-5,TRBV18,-,CACSPPTSETHYF
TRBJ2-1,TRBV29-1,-,CSAESLAGTYNEQFF
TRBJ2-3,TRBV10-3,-,CAISAGTSGGLDTQYF
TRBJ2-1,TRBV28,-,CASSLPLARYNEQFF
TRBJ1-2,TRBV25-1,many,CASSDSSRNYGYTF
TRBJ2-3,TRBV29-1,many,CSVGETSGRDTQYF
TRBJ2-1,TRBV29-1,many,CSVGPYNEQFF
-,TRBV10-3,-,CAISEPGTLSTQYF
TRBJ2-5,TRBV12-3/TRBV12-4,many,CASRGEAHAAQYF
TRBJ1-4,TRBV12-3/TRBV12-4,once,CASSRRLGVTNEKLFF
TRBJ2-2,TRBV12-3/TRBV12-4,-,CASRLDSGELFF
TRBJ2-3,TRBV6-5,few,CASSDSLGSTQYF
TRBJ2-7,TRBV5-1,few,CASSLGPGQTHEQYF
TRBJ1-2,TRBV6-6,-,CASSYAGTGGGYTF
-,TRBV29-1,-,CSVWRGAYEQYF
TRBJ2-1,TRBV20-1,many,CSAMGLAGLYEQFF